This T cell receptor beta chain emerged from a study of blood T cell repertoires in COVID-19. Study-wide background: The United States, Italy and Spain provided the acute and convalescent COVID-19 samples.

Original processing notes: For nucleated cells, counts were estimated from reference gene primer amplification. Here immunoSEQ multiplex PCR was the method, and the copy in TCRdb shows in-frame clones only, minus some. That table furnishes V, J and clone size, whereas the DNA furnished D and trimming. The top ten hold approximately 18% of the sample, which has some 64,000 clones, around 80% seen once. This clone occurred once. V gave up 2 bases and J gave up 8 bases, with 6 bases separating them. The CDR3 extends over 12 amino acids. CDR1 and CDR2 (germline): KGHSH, LQKENI. The TCR comes from a man aged 60 to 69 with acute or convalescent COVID-19. Sequencing was carried out using peripheral blood. The rearrangement uses TRBV18 and TRBJ1-4; D is undetermined. CDR3 region: CASSPSREKLFF. The DNA for the CDR3 is TGTGCCAGCTCACCATCGAGGGAAAAACTGTTTTTT.